This is a list of T cell receptor beta chains from one sample in a study of T-cell memory formation after mild COVID-19. TCRdb redid the calling of the 5' RACE reads with MiXCR, one entry per CDR3 protein. The sample includes over 450,000 distinct CDR3 sequences, approximately 20% seen only once; the top ten take about an eighth. Sequencing used PBMCs or a T cell subset sorted from them (not recorded which). Source of these receptors: an adult woman who had mild COVID-19 (a few samples of this study predate the infection). Cell type and time point are not known. Both conserved end residues are part of each CDR3.

CDR3 protein,V gene,J gene
CASSELAPETQYF,TRBV7-2,TRBJ2-5
CASSPGRGGTDTQYF,TRBV5-1,TRBJ2-3
CATSRGTASYEQYF,TRBV15,TRBJ2-7
CAITRGTGELFF,TRBV10-3,TRBJ2-2
CSVDGGNTEAFF,TRBV29-1,TRBJ1-1
CASGDYAGDGTQYF,TRBV5-1,TRBJ2-5
CASTTPRLERGDEQFF,TRBV6-2/TRBV6-3,TRBJ2-1
CASSQVGTGYTLRGQYF,TRBV3-1,TRBJ2-7
CASSLVAVAVGGYTF,TRBV11-2,TRBJ1-2
CATSRDTQSGYNSPLHF,TRBV15,TRBJ1-6
CASSERGSSYNEQFF,TRBV12-3/TRBV12-4,TRBJ2-1
CASSPPGAYTGELFF,TRBV18,TRBJ2-2
CASSLYGVVAGAESSYNEQFF,TRBV12-3/TRBV12-4,TRBJ2-1
CASSLTSGTADTQYF,TRBV27,TRBJ2-3
CSVLATGARTGELFF,TRBV29-1,TRBJ2-2
CASSQLAGGLYEQYF,TRBV4-1,TRBJ2-7
CSARGGLETQYF,TRBV20-1,TRBJ2-5
CASQGEGYNEQFF,TRBV10-3,TRBJ2-1
CASNRGMGYNEQFF,TRBV12-3/TRBV12-4,TRBJ2-1
CASSLAFGGKTYNEQFF,TRBV5-1,TRBJ2-1
CASSFGGPNYGYTF,TRBV6-5,TRBJ1-2
CAISQPGTGYHEQFF,TRBV10-3,TRBJ2-1
CSAPGARNTGELFF,TRBV20-1,TRBJ2-2
CATSGRVVGPSPGNTIYF,TRBV24-1,TRBJ1-3
CASSQVPVYTGELFF,TRBV14,TRBJ2-2
CASSPGPPGQPQHF,TRBV2,TRBJ1-5